This T cell receptor beta chain was sequenced during a study of T cell responses to AZD1222 COVID-19 vaccine. Assay used: immunoSEQ multiplex PCR; TCRdb lists only in-frame clones, some missing. The sample lists about 120,000 clones, about 90% occurring once. The origin of this receptor is an adult in good health. The specimen comprised peripheral blood, sampled on day 0 of AZD1222 vaccination.

In DNA, the CDR3 is TGTGCCAGCTCCCCCGGGACAGGGAGACCTGGGGCCAACGTCCTGACTTTC. It specifies CASSPGTGRPGANVLTF. The chain is built from TRBV18 and TRBJ2-6; 9 bases agree with TRBD1. The J segment lost 2 bases and the V segment lost 6 bases, leaving 8 bases of the junction unmatched. Looked up from germline, CDR1 is KGHSH and CDR2 is LQKENI. The CDR3 has 17 amino acids.